The next 31 T cell receptor beta chains were all read from a single sample in a study of T cells in Graves' hyperthyroidism and ophthalmopathy. Template material for amplifying TCR beta CDR3 regions consisted of RNA transcripts. During a first-round RT-PCR of the TCR CDR3, the HTBI primer set was used. TCRdb analysed the multiplex PCR reads with MiXCR anew, one entry per CDR3 protein. The repertoire includes about 380,000 distinct CDR3 sequences, roughly 18% of them detected once, and 35% to 45% sits in the top ten. The sequenced sample was blood. All receptors come from a man in his late teens or twenties with Graves' ophthalmopathy.

This clonotype has at least ten counts. The chain has TRBV6-2 or TRBV6-3 and TRBJ1-5, with D unresolved. The CDR3 has 14 amino acids. Trimming removed 2 bases from V and 1 base from J, with 6 bases in between. Germline V gene lookup returns CDR1 MNHEY and CDR2 SVGEGT. The chain's CDR3 is CASSYSFSNQPQHF. In nucleotides, the CDR3 is TGTGCCAGCAGTTACAGCTTCAGCAATCAGCCCCAGCATTTT.

This clonotype was counted many times. The chain joins TRBV6-1 to TRBJ1-6; 7 bases are a match to TRBD1. Trimming at V came to 7 bases and at J to 8 bases, leaving 8 bases not matched to a gene. There are 14 residues in the CDR3. Germline V gives CDR1 MNHNS, CDR2 SASEGT. Written as DNA, the CDR3 is TGTGCCAGCATGAAGGGACAGATCGATTCACCCCTCCACTTT. Amino acids: CASMKGQIDSPLHF.

The chain recombines TRBV19 with TRBJ1-6; the D is unclear. V gave up 6 bases and J gave up 8 bases, with 8 bases separating them. This CDR3 is built from 12 residues. CDR1 and CDR2 (germline): LNHDA, SQIVND (reference sequence). CDR3 loop: CASRVPDSPLHF. The CDR3 DNA is TGTGCCAGTAGGGTTCCAGATTCACCCCTCCACTTT.

This clonotype showed up many times. The chain carries TRBV7-8 and TRBJ1-3; the D is unclear. The CDR3 has 16 amino acids. Germline V gene data show CDR1 as SGHVS and CDR2 as FQNEAQ. The V and J ends lost 2 bases and 4 bases respectively, with 15 bases between them. The CDR3 loop is CASSLSPRATGNTIYF. As DNA, the CDR3 is TGTGCCAGCAGCTTATCCCCTCGTGCAACCGGAAACACCATATATTTT.

This clonotype has only a few counts. This rearrangement joins TRBV6-1 to TRBJ1-1; D call uncertain. The germline V gene has CDR1 MNHNS and CDR2 SASEGT. CDR3 size: 13 residues. V was pared by 3 bases and J by 7 bases, with 12 bases between. CDR3 loop: CASSDQPRNEAFF. The CDR3 coding sequence is TGTGCCAGCAGTGACCAACCCCGCAATGAAGCTTTCTTT.

The rearrangement joins TRBV30 to TRBJ1-1; D is uncertain. Germline CDR1 and CDR2: GTSNPN and SVGIG (reference sequence). The CDR3 totals 12 residues. Trimming took off 3 bases at V and 5 bases at J, with 10 bases between the two ends. CDR3 nucleotide sequence: TGTGCCTGGAGGGGCGGGTGGACTGAAGCTTTCTTT. Protein: CAWRGGWTEAFF.

In DNA form, the CDR3 reads TGTGCCAGCAGGGGGACTTCCACCAAAAACATTCAGTACTTC. This codes for CASRGTSTKNIQYF. The chain recombines TRBV6-1 with TRBJ2-4, with D possibly being TRBD2 (6 bases). The V gene lost 6 bases and the J gene lost 2 bases, with 11 bases spanning the gap. There are 14 residues in the CDR3. Germline CDR1 is MNHNS and CDR2 is SASEGT.

In the case of this clonotype: The junction departs from the called germline gene at one end, perhaps through a read error. The chain carries TRBV5-1 and TRBJ2-2; D gene uncertain. The CDR3 runs 16 residues. Germline-derived CDR1 and CDR2 are SGHRS and YFSETQ. The CDR3 DNA reads TGCGCCAGCAGCCCCCGAGACTCGGGCCCCACCCGGGAGCTGTTTTTT. Translated: CASSPRDSGPTRELFF. The whole variable domain, remainder taken from reference TRBV5-1 and TRBJ2-2, is KAGVTQTPRYLIKTRGQQVTLSCSPISGHRSVSWYQQTPGQGLQFLFEYFSETQRNKGNFPGRFSGRQFSNSRSEMNVSTLELGDSALYLCASSPRDSGPTRELFFGEGSRLTVL.

This clonotype has only a few counts. This sequence joins TRBV9 and TRBJ2-2; no reliable D call. The CDR3 is made up of 14 amino acids. Germline V CDR1 and CDR2: SGDLS, YYNGEE. Trimming removed 0 bases from V and 8 bases from J, with 11 bases in between. Here the CDR3 reads CASSVATPGGELFF. The CDR3 bases are TGTGCCAGCAGCGTAGCGACCCCTGGAGGGGAGCTGTTTTTT.

This clonotype was seen more than once but under ten times. J is TRBJ2-3 and V is TRBV6-1, with unresolved D. Per the germline V gene, CDR1 is MNHNS and CDR2 is SASEGT. The CDR3 sequence is 11 residues long. Trimming shortened V by 1 base and J by 7 bases, and 3 bases separated the two germline ends. The DNA of the CDR3 is TGTGCCAGCAGTGAAGGGTATACGCAGTATTTT. Protein product: CASSEGYTQYF.

This clonotype was seen repeatedly, ten times or more. This rearrangement joins TRBV7-9 to TRBJ2-7; D may be TRBD1 or TRBD2 (6 bases each). The germline V gene encodes CDR1 SEHNR and CDR2 FQNEAQ (reference sequence). The CDR3 is 15 amino acids. Deletions cut 5 bases from V and 0 bases from J, with 14 bases between. Here the CDR3 DNA reads TGTGCCAGCAGCCCCCGAGGAGGGGGCTCCTACGAGCAGTACTTC. It specifies CASSPRGGGSYEQYF.

As to this clonotype: This sequence may be a read error, since a much larger clone differs from it by one base. The genes are TRBV10-3 and TRBJ2-2, with D perhaps assigned TRBD1 or TRBD2 (5 bases each). Germline-derived CDR1 and CDR2 are ENHRY and SYGVKD. The CDR3 totals 14 residues. DNA of the CDR3: TGTGCCATCGCGGAGGCAGGGAACGCCGGGGAGCTGTTTTTT. Translated: CAIAEAGNAGELFF.

This chain connects TRBV2 to TRBJ2-5, with 11 bases aligning to TRBD2. The CDR3 consists of 14 residues. Per the germline V gene, CDR1 is SNHLY and CDR2 is FYNNEI. With 7 bases clipped from V and 3 bases from J, the junction kept 4 bases outside the gene matches. The CDR3 nucleotides are TGTGCCAGCAAGTCTAGCGGGGGGAAAGAGACCCAGTACTTC. It translates to CASKSSGGKETQYF.

This clonotype showed up just a few times. This chain connects TRBV2 to TRBJ2-3, with D unclear. Germline values: CDR1 SNHLY, CDR2 FYNNEI. The CDR3 is made up of 16 amino acids. The V end was cut by 7 bases, the J end by 2 bases, with 19 bases between. The CDR3 DNA follows: TGTGCCAGCACTCCGTACACAGTGTTAAACACAGATACGCAGTATTTT. Its protein product is CASTPYTVLNTDTQYF.

The V and J genes are TRBV20-1 and TRBJ2-5, with no clear D. CDR1 DFQATT and CDR2 SNEGSKA come from the germline V gene (reference sequence). Trimming removed 3 bases from V and 13 bases from J, with 12 bases in between. The CDR3 has 10 residues. Here the CDR3 DNA reads TGCAGTGCTAGTCCAGAAAATCCGTACTTC. Its translation: CSASPENPYF.

This clonotype came up many times. J is TRBJ1-2 and V is TRBV6-6; D is uncertain. This CDR3 is 13 amino acids long. Per the germline V gene, CDR1 is MNHNY and CDR2 is SVGAGI (reference sequence). V shed 2 bases and J shed 6 bases, with 10 bases lying between them. The CDR3 region has the DNA TGTGCCAGCAGTTACGAACAAGGAAATGGCTACACCTTC. Translating gives CASSYEQGNGYTF.

This clonotype was seen at least ten times. The V and J genes are TRBV5-1 and TRBJ2-1, with 7 bases fitting TRBD2. In germline, CDR1 is SGHRS, CDR2 YFSETQ. This CDR3 comprises 15 residues. J gave up 5 bases and V 1 base, and 6 bases lay outside the gene matches. Written as DNA, the CDR3 is TGCGCCAGCAGCTTGTTTGCGGGGGAGAACAATGAGCAGTTCTTC. Its protein product is CASSLFAGENNEQFF.

The table lists this clonotype with many counts. The rearrangement uses TRBV7-9 and TRBJ1-5; D possibly corresponds to TRBD1 (5 bases). Between the trimmed V and J ends, which lost 5 bases and 2 bases, there was a span of 13 bases. Germline CDR1 and CDR2: SEHNR and FQNEAQ (reference sequence). The CDR3 is made up of 15 amino acids. The CDR3 region is CASSQAGGGNQPQHF. CDR3 sequence (DNA): TGTGCCAGCAGCCAGGCCGGGGGGGGCAATCAGCCCCAGCATTTT. Based on the CDR3 plus reference TRBV7-9 and TRBJ1-5, the full variable domain is DTGVSQNPRHKITKRGQNVTFRCDPISEHNRLYWYRQTLGQGPEFLTYFQNEAQLEKSRLLSDRFSAERPKGSFSTLEIQRTEQGDSAMYLCASSQAGGGNQPQHFGDGTRLSIL.

The chain combines TRBV5-6 with TRBJ2-6; TRBD1 matches at 9 bases. This CDR3 has 16 amino acids. After removal of 4 bases from V and 4 bases from J, the junction contained 6 bases not matched to a gene. Germline CDR1 is SGHDT and CDR2 is YYEEEE. CDR3 nucleotides: TGTGCCAGCAGCCTGTACAGGGGGCTCGGGGCCAACGTCCTGACTTTC. This sequence encodes CASSLYRGLGANVLTF.

This clonotype was recorded a few times. This rearrangement joins TRBV7-9 to TRBJ1-2; D is possibly TRBD1 (5 bases). Trimming took 3 bases from V and 8 from J, leaving 10 bases between them. The CDR3 is 12 residues long. Germline-derived CDR1 and CDR2 are SEHNR and FQNEAQ (reference sequence). CDR3: CASSFGEGGYTF. The CDR3 nucleotides read TGTGCCAGCAGCTTTGGAGAGGGGGGCTACACCTTC.

This clonotype was found a few times. The chain carries TRBV5-5 and TRBJ2-3; 9 bases are shared with TRBD1. The CDR3 is made up of 17 amino acids. Unmatched junction bases numbered 9, after V lost 0 bases and J lost 4 bases. Germline V lookup: CDR1 SGHKS, CDR2 YYEKEE (reference sequence). This CDR3 reads CASSLGSGTGIADTQYF. Here the CDR3 DNA reads TGTGCCAGCAGCTTGGGATCCGGGACAGGGATTGCAGATACGCAGTATTTT.

This clonotype was seen a single time. The genes are TRBV7-8 and TRBJ1-4; D gene uncertain. The germline V and J ends were trimmed by 0 bases and 7 bases, with 18 bases remaining between them. CDR3 length: 17 residues. CDR1 SGHVS and CDR2 FQNEAQ come from the germline V gene. CDR3 DNA: TGTGCCAGCAGCTTAGCGCTTATAAGGTCGAGCTCTGAAAAACTGTTTTTT. Translated, it gives CASSLALIRSSSEKLFF.

As concerns this clonotype: A read error may explain this, as a much larger clone is one base away. The V gene is TRBV7-9, the J gene TRBJ1-6, with no clear D. This CDR3 contains 13 residues. Germline lookup yields CDR1 SEHNR and CDR2 FQNEAQ (reference sequence). The CDR3 reads CVSSAPMDSPLHF. The CDR3 region has the DNA TGTGTCAGCAGCGCACCCATGGATTCACCCCTCCACTTT.

The chain carries TRBV7-3 and TRBJ1-2; possibly TRBD1 for D (6 bases). Germline CDR1 and CDR2: SGHTA and FQGTGA. The CDR3 has 14 residues. The V end lost 5 bases, the J end lost 0 bases, and 10 bases lay between the germline ends. This CDR3 is CASSRDNTNYGYTF. The CDR3 coding sequence is TGTGCCAGCAGCCGGGACAATACTAACTATGGCTACACCTTC.

V and J are TRBV10-3 and TRBJ1-5; D ambiguous. The CDR3 runs to 14 residues. CDR1 and CDR2 from the germline V gene are ENHRY and SYGVKD. V lost 7 bases and J 7 bases, leaving 17 bases between the germline ends. The CDR3 loop is CAIKEDHLAQPQHF. The CDR3 bases are TGTGCCATCAAAGAGGACCACCTAGCCCAGCCCCAGCATTTT.

The chain's CDR3 is CASSNRAETQYF. The CDR3 DNA is TGTGCCAGTAGTAATAGGGCGGAGACCCAGTACTTC. This sequence joins TRBV19 and TRBJ2-5; no clear D gene. CDR1 LNHDA and CDR2 SQIVND come from the germline V gene (reference sequence). The CDR3 covers 12 residues. V lost 4 bases to trimming and J lost 5 bases, with 8 bases between them.

The chain uses TRBV13 and TRBJ2-1; TRBD1 is a possible D gene (7 bases). Germline CDR1 and CDR2: PRHDT and FYEKMQ (reference sequence). V was cut by 5 bases and J by 3 bases, with 17 bases left in between. CDR3 length: 16 amino acids. The CDR3 region is CASSHRQGGNYNEQFF. The CDR3 nucleotides read TGTGCCAGCAGCCACCGACAGGGAGGTAACTACAATGAGCAGTTCTTC.

This clonotype was picked up a small number of times. This sequence joins TRBV7-9 and TRBJ2-1; D is possibly TRBD2 (5 bases). Trimming left V 2 bases short and J 7 bases short, with 6 bases between. This CDR3 spans 12 amino acids. Germline V gene data show CDR1 as SEHNR and CDR2 as FQNEAQ (reference sequence). The chain's CDR3 is CASSLWTNEQFF. The CDR3 coding sequence is TGTGCCAGCAGCTTATGGACTAATGAGCAGTTCTTC.

This clonotype appeared many times. The chain uses TRBV27 and TRBJ2-7; possibly TRBD1 for D (6 bases). This CDR3 region has 17 residues. Germline values: CDR1 MNHEY, CDR2 SMNVEV (reference sequence). V was cut by 5 bases and J by 2 bases, with 22 bases left in between. The CDR3 sequence is CASSLLSGTPRPYEQYF. Written as DNA, the CDR3 is TGTGCCAGCAGTCTACTCTCCGGGACACCGAGGCCCTACGAGCAGTACTTC.

This clonotype was counted only a few times. The V call is TRBV18, the J call TRBJ2-1, with 7 bases that match TRBD1. The germline gives CDR1 KGHSH, CDR2 LQKENI. V lost 5 bases to trimming and J lost 8 bases; unmatched junction nucleotides: 6. The CDR3 extends over 13 amino acids. The CDR3: CASSYDRDDEQFF. The CDR3 region has the DNA TGTGCCAGCTCATACGACAGGGATGATGAGCAGTTCTTC.

This clonotype was seen repeatedly, ten times or more. This sequence joins TRBV28 and TRBJ2-7; 7 bases agree with TRBD2. The CDR3 is 12 residues long. Germline loops: CDR1 MDHEN, CDR2 SYDVKM. J was trimmed by 6 bases and V by 2 bases; bases with no gene match: 1. CDR3 bases: TGTGCCAGCAGTTTAGGGGAGGGCGAGCAGTACTTC. It yields the protein CASSLGEGEQYF.